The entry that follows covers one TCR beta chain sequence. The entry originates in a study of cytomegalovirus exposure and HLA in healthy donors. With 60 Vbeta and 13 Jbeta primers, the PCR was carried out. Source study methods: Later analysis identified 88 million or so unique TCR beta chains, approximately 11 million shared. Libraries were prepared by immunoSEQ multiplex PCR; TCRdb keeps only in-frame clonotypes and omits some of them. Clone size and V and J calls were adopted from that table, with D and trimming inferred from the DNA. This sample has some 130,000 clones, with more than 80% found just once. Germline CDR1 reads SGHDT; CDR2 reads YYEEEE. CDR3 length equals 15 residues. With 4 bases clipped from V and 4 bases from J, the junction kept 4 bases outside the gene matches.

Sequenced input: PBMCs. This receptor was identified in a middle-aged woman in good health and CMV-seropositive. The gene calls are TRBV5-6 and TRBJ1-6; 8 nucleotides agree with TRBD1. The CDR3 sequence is CASSLRTGYNSPLHF. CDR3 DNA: TGTGCCAGCAGCCTTCGGACAGGGTATAATTCACCCCTCCACTTT.